These 21 T cell receptor beta chains came from one sample sequenced in a study of cytomegalovirus exposure and HLA in healthy donors (dated by TCRdb to 2016 to 2017). Receptor libraries were prepared by the immunoSEQ multiplex PCR assay. A mixture of 60 forward primers for TCR Vbeta segments and 13 reverse primers for TCR Jbeta segments was used in the multiplex PCR. TCRdb carries this immuneACCESS record with in-frame sequences only. Its versions omit some clonotypes, under half of them owing to an unresolved V gene in the studies checked, with the rest unexplained. The sample yields approximately 160,000 clones; around 80% were counted once. The top ten clonotypes cover around 13% of the sample. The sequenced sample was PBMCs. These receptors all come from a woman in her 50s in good health and CMV-seropositive.

This rearrangement joins TRBV5-1 to TRBJ1-2; 8 nucleotides align to TRBD1. This CDR3 has 14 residues. Looked up from germline, CDR1 is SGHRS and CDR2 is YFSETQ. J lost 7 bases, V lost 0 bases, and 5 bases had no gene match. The DNA of the CDR3 is TGCGCCAGCAGCTTGGACAGGGGGGTTAGTGGCTACACCTTC. Its protein product is CASSLDRGVSGYTF.

This chain uses TRBV4-1 with TRBJ1-1; TRBD1 might be the D (5 bases). Deletions cut 4 bases from V and 0 bases from J, with 12 bases between. Germline lookup yields CDR1 MGHRA and CDR2 YSYEKL. The CDR3 totals 15 residues. CDR3 in amino acids: CASSPLGHLNTEAFF. CDR3 sequence (DNA): TGCGCCAGCAGCCCCCTCGGACACCTGAACACTGAAGCTTTCTTT.

The rearrangement joins TRBV19 to TRBJ2-3; 9 bases align to TRBD2. The junction had 5 bases not matched to a gene; V was cut back by 0 bases and J by 4 bases. The V gene's germline CDR1 is LNHDA and CDR2 SQIVND (reference sequence). There are 16 residues in the CDR3. The CDR3 DNA reads as TGTGCCAGTAGTATAGATCAAGCGGGGGGCGCAGATACGCAGTATTTT. Its translation: CASSIDQAGGADTQYF.

The V gene is TRBV19, the J gene TRBJ1-5; 12 bases match TRBD1. This CDR3 contains 17 residues. V lost 3 bases and J lost 2; bases outside the gene matches: 5. Germline assignment: CDR1 LNHDA and CDR2 SQIVND (reference sequence). The CDR3 nucleotides read TGTGCCAGTAGTATGGGACAGGGGGCGCGTGGCAATCAGCCCCAGCATTTT. Translated, it gives CASSMGQGARGNQPQHF.

On this clone itself: This specimen includes other DNA sequences encoding the same CDR3. V and J are TRBV15 and TRBJ2-2, with D maybe TRBD2 (5 bases). CDR1 is LNHNV, CDR2 YYDKDF, per germline (reference sequence). The V gene lost 7 bases and the J gene lost 5 bases, with 8 bases spanning the gap. The CDR3 is 12 residues long. The CDR3 reads CATNPGTGELFF. The CDR3 DNA follows: TGTGCCACCAATCCGGGGACCGGGGAGCTGTTTTTT.

This clone was picked up one time. The CDR3: CASSLIQIVGDEQYF. The CDR3 DNA is TGCGCCAGCAGCTTGATCCAGATTGTAGGGGACGAGCAGTACTTC. The rearrangement joins TRBV5-1 to TRBJ2-7; weak D call: TRBD1 (5 bases). V lost 1 base, J lost 5 bases, and 16 bases lay in between. The CDR3 covers 15 residues. Per germline, CDR1 SGHRS and CDR2 YFSETQ.

The chain carries TRBV29-1 and TRBJ1-1, with D unresolved. The CDR3 sequence is 13 residues long. Trimming cost V 1 base and J 5 bases, with 11 bases left between them. Germline assignment: CDR1 SQVTM and CDR2 ANQGSEA. The CDR3 DNA is TGCAGCGTTGAAGCCCGGGGTGGGACTGAAGCTTTCTTT. Protein: CSVEARGGTEAFF.

The V and J genes are TRBV13 and TRBJ2-1; 8 bases map to TRBD1. The J segment lost 5 bases and the V segment lost 5 bases, leaving 5 bases of the junction unmatched. This CDR3 comprises 14 residues. Germline V CDR1 and CDR2: PRHDT, FYEKMQ (reference sequence). DNA of the CDR3: TGTGCCAGCAGCCCCGAGACAGGGGACAATGAGCAGTTCTTC. Translation: CASSPETGDNEQFF.

On this clone itself: One end of the junction fails to match germline, which may point to a read error. The chain couples TRBV7-9 to TRBJ2-7, with TRBD1 identical over 11 bases. Germline loops: CDR1 SEHNR, CDR2 FQNEAQ (reference sequence). The CDR3 covers 16 residues. CDR3: CSSSSPGQGAIYEQYF. CDR3 coding DNA: TGTTCCAGCAGCTCCCCAGGACAGGGGGCCATCTACGAGCAGTACTTC.

The V call is TRBV9, the J call TRBJ1-1; D call uncertain. V was cut by 2 bases and J by 4 bases, with 12 bases left in between. Per germline, CDR1 SGDLS and CDR2 YYNGEE. This CDR3 comprises 14 residues. CDR3 loop: CASSVGGSSTEAFF. The CDR3 DNA follows: TGTGCCAGCAGCGTCGGAGGGAGTAGCACTGAAGCTTTCTTT.

The rearrangement joins TRBV19 to TRBJ1-1, with TRBD1 identical over 9 bases. V gave up 6 bases and J gave up 11 bases; unmatched junction bases: 10. This CDR3 has 13 residues. The germline gives CDR1 LNHDA, CDR2 SQIVND (reference sequence). Here the CDR3 DNA reads TGTGCCAGTAGCCTGACACCGGACAGGGGCGCTTTCTTT. Translating it yields CASSLTPDRGAFF.

This chain connects TRBV6-5 to TRBJ1-2, with 7 nucleotides matching TRBD1. V shed 2 bases, J shed 5 bases, and the junction held 5 bases outside the gene matches. This CDR3 spans 14 amino acids. Germline CDR1 reads MNHEY; CDR2 reads SVGAGI. The CDR3 loop reads CASSYRDSKYGYTF. CDR3 in DNA: TGTGCCAGCAGTTACAGGGACAGCAAGTATGGCTACACCTTC.

This chain uses TRBV7-3 with TRBJ2-3; TRBD2 is a possible D gene (6 bases). V shed 2 bases and J shed 1 base, with 19 bases lying between them. Germline CDR1 is SGHTA and CDR2 is FQGTGA. This CDR3 contains 18 residues. CDR3 in amino acids: CASSLGWRGAYRTDTQYF. As DNA, the CDR3 is TGTGCCAGCAGCTTAGGGTGGAGGGGCGCGTACCGCACAGATACGCAGTATTTT. Combining the CDR3 with reference TRBV7-3 and TRBJ2-3 gives the whole variable domain GAGVSQTPSNKVTEKGKYVELRCDPISGHTALYWYRQSLGQGPEFLIYFQGTGAADDSGLPNDRFFAVRPEGSVSTLKIQRTERGDSAVYLCASSLGWRGAYRTDTQYFGPGTRLTVL.

The rearrangement links TRBV5-1 to TRBJ1-3; 7 nucleotides agree with TRBD1. Losses at the gene ends were 2 bases for V and 0 bases for J; bases not matched to a gene: 2. In germline, CDR1 is SGHRS, CDR2 YFSETQ. This CDR3 comprises 15 residues. The DNA for the CDR3 is TGCGCCAGCAGCTTACAGGGGACCTCTGGAAACACCATATATTTT. As protein: CASSLQGTSGNTIYF.

The CDR3 sequence is CASSAPGQANYEQYF. The DNA of the CDR3 is TGTGCCAGTAGTGCTCCGGGACAGGCGAACTACGAGCAGTACTTC. V and J are TRBV19 and TRBJ2-7; 8 nucleotides match TRBD1. J lost 3 bases, V lost 5 bases, and 9 bases had no gene match. The germline V gene has CDR1 LNHDA and CDR2 SQIVND (reference sequence). There are 15 residues in the CDR3.

This clone was counted only a few times. The chain combines TRBV6-4 with TRBJ1-1; D gene uncertain. Germline-derived CDR1 and CDR2 are MRHNA and SNTAGT. The CDR3 covers 13 residues. V lost 4 bases and J 4 bases, leaving 10 bases between the germline ends. CDR3 in amino acids: CASSAVSGTEAFF. Written as DNA, the CDR3 is TGTGCCAGCAGTGCGGTCAGCGGCACTGAAGCTTTCTTT.

The chain has TRBV5-1 and TRBJ2-3; 9 bases fit TRBD2. Trimming took 0 bases from V and 2 from J; bases not matched to a gene: 1. The CDR3 has 15 residues. The germline CDR1 and CDR2 sequences are SGHRS and YFSETQ. The CDR3 spells CASSLGLAATDTQYF. The CDR3 coding sequence is TGCGCCAGCAGCTTGGGACTAGCGGCCACAGATACGCAGTATTTT.

V usage is TRBV4-1 and J usage is TRBJ1-2; D unresolved. Trimming cost V 2 bases and J 4 bases, with 8 bases left between them. Germline CDR1 and CDR2: MGHRA and YSYEKL. The CDR3 extends over 13 amino acids. Written as DNA, the CDR3 is TGCGCCAGCAGCCAACCCCGGAGCTATGGCTACACCTTC. As protein: CASSQPRSYGYTF.

J is TRBJ1-5 and V is TRBV7-9; possibly TRBD1 for D (6 bases). Germline values: CDR1 SEHNR, CDR2 FQNEAQ (reference sequence). Trimming took off 5 bases at V and 3 bases at J, with 11 bases between the two ends. The CDR3 runs 14 residues. The DNA for the CDR3 is TGTGCCAGCAGCCCTGACAGGATCAATCAGCCCCAGCATTTT. Its protein product is CASSPDRINQPQHF. Supplemented by reference TRBV7-9 and TRBJ1-5, the full variable domain reads DTGVSQNPRHKITKRGQNVTFRCDPISEHNRLYWYRQTLGQGPEFLTYFQNEAQLEKSRLLSDRFSAERPKGSFSTLEIQRTEQGDSAMYLCASSPDRINQPQHFGDGTRLSIL.

The chain recombines TRBV27 with TRBJ1-1; tentatively, D is TRBD1 (5 bases). Between the trimmed V and J ends, which lost 2 bases and 2 bases, there was a span of 12 bases. The CDR3 is 15 residues long. The germline V gene encodes CDR1 MNHEY and CDR2 SMNVEV (reference sequence). For the CDR3, the DNA is TGTGCCAGCAGTTTAGGGGGGACGGACAACACTGAAGCTTTCTTT. Protein sequence: CASSLGGTDNTEAFF.

The V gene is TRBV5-5, the J gene TRBJ1-5, with TRBD1 matching over 10 bases. CDR1 is SGHKS and CDR2 is YYEKEE in the germline V gene (reference sequence). The CDR3 extends over 16 amino acids. The V gene end was trimmed by 4 bases and the J gene end by 2 bases; junction bases not matched to a gene: 6. The CDR3 sequence: CASSPRQGAGNQPQHF. In DNA, the CDR3 is TGTGCCAGCAGCCCTCGACAGGGGGCGGGCAATCAGCCCCAGCATTTT.